One sample yielded the 24 T cell receptor beta chains listed below, sequenced in a study of response to subunit inactivated influenza vaccine. TCRdb called the RT-PCR reads again in MiXCR, with one record for every CDR3 protein. In the table there are about 570,000 distinct CDR3 sequences, 10% to 15% of which are singletons. Sequencing used PBMCs from blood, obtained on the day of vaccination. The receptors originated from a middle-aged man who received an inactivated influenza vaccine.

The chain combines TRBV7-8 with TRBJ2-3; 7 nucleotides line up with TRBD1. In germline, CDR1 is SGHVS, CDR2 FQNEAQ. The CDR3 is 15 residues long. J lost 2 bases, V lost 4 bases, and 6 bases had no gene match. The CDR3 loop reads CASSSNRGATDTQYF. The CDR3 region has the DNA TGTGCCAGCAGCTCGAACAGGGGAGCCACAGATACGCAGTATTTT.

V gene TRBV5-1 combines with J gene TRBJ1-1; D not certain. This CDR3 is built from 15 residues. The germline V and J ends were trimmed by 4 bases and 5 bases, with 18 bases remaining between them. Germline V CDR1 and CDR2: SGHRS, YFSETQ. The CDR3 here is CASSPGRGVLTEAFF. CDR3 DNA sequence: TGCGCCAGCAGCCCTGGCCGGGGAGTTCTTACTGAAGCTTTCTTT. Full variable domain (outside the CDR3, taken from reference TRBV5-1 and TRBJ1-1): KAGVTQTPRYLIKTRGQQVTLSCSPISGHRSVSWYQQTPGQGLQFLFEYFSETQRNKGNFPGRFSGRQFSNSRSEMNVSTLELGDSALYLCASSPGRGVLTEAFFGQGTRLTVV.

This clonotype was seen ten or more times. The chain joins TRBV20-1 to TRBJ2-5; maybe TRBD2 (6 bases). The CDR3 has 14 amino acids. Germline CDR1 DFQATT, CDR2 SNEGSKA (reference sequence). Trimming pared 4 bases from V and 2 bases from J, leaving 14 bases between. The CDR3 reads CSATMAGQQETQYF. CDR3 in DNA: TGCAGTGCTACTATGGCGGGGCAGCAAGAGACCCAGTACTTC.

The chain links TRBV6-2 or TRBV6-3 to TRBJ1-6; 9 bases are a match to TRBD1. The germline V gene has CDR1 MNHEY and CDR2 SVGEGT. The CDR3 totals 18 residues. Trimming at V came to 3 bases and at J to 5 bases, leaving 11 bases not matched to a gene. The CDR3 bases are TGTGCCAGCAGTTATTCCGGCCTTGGGACAGGGCATAATTCACCCCTCCACTTT. Translation gives CASSYSGLGTGHNSPLHF.

This clonotype was observed a few times. The chain combines TRBV29-1 with TRBJ2-1; D might be TRBD2 (5 bases). The CDR3 contains 12 residues. The germline CDR1 and CDR2 sequences are SQVTM and ANQGSEA. The germline V and J ends were trimmed by 1 base and 6 bases, with 7 bases remaining between them. The CDR3 DNA reads TGCAGCGTTGAAGGCCGGGGCAATGAGCAGTTCTTC. Translated: CSVEGRGNEQFF.

J is TRBJ2-1 and V is TRBV20-1; D is unresolved. The CDR3 spans 12 residues. Per germline, CDR1 DFQATT and CDR2 SNEGSKA (reference sequence). V was pared by 3 bases and J by 4 bases, with 7 bases between. The CDR3 region has the DNA TGCAGTGCTAGGCGGAGATACAATGAGCAGTTCTTC. Amino acid sequence: CSARRRYNEQFF.

The V and J genes are TRBV10-3 and TRBJ2-7; TRBD2 matches 11 bases. The germline V gene has CDR1 ENHRY and CDR2 SYGVKD. This CDR3 is 16 amino acids long. V lost 3 bases and J lost 0; bases outside the gene matches: 4. The CDR3 DNA reads as TGTGCCATCAGTGATTTAGCGGGAGGGAGCTCCTACGAGCAGTACTTC. Translation gives CAISDLAGGSSYEQYF.

This clonotype was picked up a small number of times. The chain carries TRBV3-1 and TRBJ2-1; a weak D match, TRBD2 (6 bases). The CDR3 extends over 13 amino acids. V shed 4 bases and J shed 7 bases, with 11 bases lying between them. Germline CDR1 reads LGHDT; CDR2 reads YNNKEL (reference sequence). CDR3 nucleotides: TGTGCCAGCAGCCCCTCGACTAGGAATGAGCAGTTCTTC. As protein: CASSPSTRNEQFF.

Many counts were recorded for this clonotype. The rearrangement uses TRBV15 and TRBJ2-7; D remains unclear. Per the germline V gene, CDR1 is LNHNV and CDR2 is YYDKDF (reference sequence). Trimming took off 0 bases at V and 3 bases at J, with 6 bases between the two ends. This CDR3 has 13 residues. CDR3 in DNA: TGTGCCACCAGCAGAGATAAAGGCTACGAGCAGTACTTC. This sequence encodes CATSRDKGYEQYF.

This clonotype occurred many times. The chain uses TRBV28 and TRBJ2-5, with a weak D call TRBD1 (6 bases). The CDR3 spans 13 residues. Germline V gives CDR1 MDHEN, CDR2 SYDVKM. V shed 10 bases and J shed 4 bases, with 16 bases lying between them. The CDR3 loop reads CATEQGLVETQYF. The CDR3 coding sequence is TGTGCCACCGAACAGGGATTAGTAGAGACCCAGTACTTC.

In its sample, this clonotype was seen a few times. The rearrangement links TRBV30 to TRBJ2-2, with D perhaps matching TRBD1 or TRBD2 (5 bases each). V lost 2 bases and J lost 6, with 10 bases in between. The CDR3 extends over 13 amino acids. From germline, CDR1 is GTSNPN and CDR2 SVGIG (reference sequence). CDR3: CAWSQGPSGELFF. DNA for the CDR3: TGTGCCTGGAGTCAGGGACCCTCCGGGGAGCTGTTTTTT.

This clonotype was recorded a few times. The V gene is TRBV5-1, the J gene TRBJ2-3; 7 bases match TRBD1. The CDR3 is made up of 15 amino acids. CDR1 and CDR2 from the germline V gene are SGHRS and YFSETQ. Trimming at V came to 2 bases and at J to 2 bases, leaving 5 bases not matched to a gene. The chain's CDR3 is CASSLIGTATDTQYF. The CDR3 bases are TGCGCCAGCAGCTTAATCGGGACAGCCACAGATACGCAGTATTTT. Filled out from reference TRBV5-1 and TRBJ2-3, the complete variable domain reads KAGVTQTPRYLIKTRGQQVTLSCSPISGHRSVSWYQQTPGQGLQFLFEYFSETQRNKGNFPGRFSGRQFSNSRSEMNVSTLELGDSALYLCASSLIGTATDTQYFGPGTRLTVL.

With respect to this clonotype: A much larger clone differs by one base, so this may be a read error. The chain is built from TRBV28 and TRBJ1-1; TRBD1 is a possible D gene (5 bases). Germline-derived CDR1 and CDR2 are MDHEN and SYDVKM. Trimming cost V 3 bases and J 7 bases, with 12 bases left between them. This CDR3 comprises 13 residues. The DNA of the CDR3 is TGTGCCAGCAGTTTTACGGGGGGGTTTGAAGCTTTCTTT. Translating it yields CASSFTGGFEAFF.

The chain links TRBV4-2 to TRBJ2-7; no clear D. The CDR3 runs to 14 residues. Trimming removed 1 base at V and 5 bases at J, with 12 bases between. In germline, CDR1 is LGHNA, CDR2 YNFKEQ. As DNA, the CDR3 is TGTGCCAGCAGCCAAGTTCGAGCAGTCGACGAGCAGTACTTC. This gives the protein CASSQVRAVDEQYF.

In its sample, this clonotype was seen a few times. V gene TRBV6-1 combines with J gene TRBJ1-5, with TRBD1 matching 10 bases. The CDR3 sequence is 16 residues long. V dropped 5 bases and J dropped 4; count of bases not matched to a gene: 8. Germline CDR1 MNHNS, CDR2 SASEGT. CDR3 sequence reads: CASSLDRGRGNQPQHF. In DNA, the CDR3 is TGTGCCAGCAGTCTTGACAGGGGGCGCGGGAATCAGCCCCAGCATTTT.

This chain uses TRBV6-2 or TRBV6-3 with TRBJ2-1, with TRBD2 matching over 9 bases. Germline-derived CDR1 and CDR2 are MNHEY and SVGEGT. V lost 6 bases, J lost 6 bases, and 12 bases stayed unmatched. The CDR3 length is 16 residues. Here the CDR3 reads CASRGPGTSSPNEQFF. CDR3 nucleotide sequence: TGTGCCAGCAGGGGTCCCGGGACTAGCTCACCCAATGAGCAGTTCTTC.

This clonotype was picked up many times. This sequence joins TRBV9 and TRBJ1-1, with TRBD1 matching over 10 bases. With V trimmed by 3 bases and J by 0 bases, 14 bases remained unmatched. Germline loops: CDR1 SGDLS, CDR2 YYNGEE. This CDR3 spans 19 amino acids. The CDR3 here is CASSAPVDRGGSMNTEAFF. The CDR3 nucleotides read TGTGCCAGCAGCGCCCCCGTGGACAGGGGGGGATCCATGAACACTGAAGCTTTCTTT.

The chain is built from TRBV28 and TRBJ1-5; 8 bases map to TRBD1. The CDR3 sequence is 17 residues long. Looked up from germline, CDR1 is MDHEN and CDR2 is SYDVKM. The V segment lost 4 bases and the J segment 0 bases; nucleotides outside the gene matches: 8. Written as DNA, the CDR3 is TGTGCCAGCAGTTATGGCTCAGGGGGCTCTAGCAATCAGCCCCAGCATTTT. Its protein is CASSYGSGGSSNQPQHF.

This sequence joins TRBV6-2 or TRBV6-3 and TRBJ2-1; 13 bases match TRBD2. V was pared by 3 bases and J by 1 base, with 15 bases of the junction left unmatched. This CDR3 spans 21 amino acids. The germline CDR1 and CDR2 sequences are MNHEY and SVGEGT. CDR3 sequence (DNA): TGTGCCAGCAGTTATTACAATCTTGGACTAGCGGGGGAAGGTTCCTACAATGAGCAGTTCTTC. Protein product: CASSYYNLGLAGEGSYNEQFF.

This clonotype has more than one count but fewer than ten. The chain couples TRBV27 to TRBJ2-7, with 8 bases aligning to TRBD1. The CDR3 is made up of 14 amino acids. Germline V lookup: CDR1 MNHEY, CDR2 SMNVEV (reference sequence). Trimming at V came to 6 bases and at J to 2 bases, leaving 6 bases not matched to a gene. The CDR3 sequence is CASRNRDRPYEQYF. In DNA form, the CDR3 reads TGTGCCAGCAGGAACAGGGACAGGCCCTACGAGCAGTACTTC.

This rearrangement joins TRBV29-1 to TRBJ2-6; 11 bases match TRBD1. V lost 4 bases to trimming and J lost 0 bases; unmatched junction nucleotides: 5. Germline V gene sequence: CDR1 SQVTM, CDR2 ANQGSEA. CDR3 length equals 17 residues. CDR3 bases: TGCAGCGTTGCCACCGGGACAGGGGGCTCTGGGGCCAACGTCCTGACTTTC. Protein product: CSVATGTGGSGANVLTF. Full variable domain (remainder filled in from reference TRBV29-1 and TRBJ2-6): SAVISQKPSRDICQRGTSLTIQCQVDSQVTMMFWYRQQPGQSLTLIATANQGSEATYESGFVIDKFPISRPNLTFSTLTVSNMSPEDSSIYLCSVATGTGGSGANVLTFGAGSRLTVL.

This chain connects TRBV20-1 to TRBJ1-3; D gene uncertain. This CDR3 is built from 13 residues. The germline CDR1 and CDR2 sequences are DFQATT and SNEGSKA (reference sequence). Trimming cost V 3 bases and J 0 bases, with 6 bases left between them. As DNA, the CDR3 is TGCAGTGCTAGTCTGGGCTCTGGAAACACCATATATTTT. The encoded protein is CSASLGSGNTIYF.

This clonotype was counted many times. J is TRBJ1-6 and V is TRBV5-1; 9 bases are a match to TRBD1. The CDR3 loop spans 18 amino acids. J lost 5 bases, V lost 3 bases, and 12 bases had no gene match. The germline gives CDR1 SGHRS, CDR2 YFSETQ. The CDR3 loop reads CASSSTGQGFGDNSPLHF. CDR3 DNA: TGCGCCAGCAGCTCAACGGGACAGGGATTCGGTGATAATTCACCCCTCCACTTT.

V and J are TRBV28 and TRBJ2-5; D not certain. Trimming took off 8 bases at V and 2 bases at J, with 12 bases between the two ends. Germline assignment: CDR1 MDHEN and CDR2 SYDVKM. CDR3 size: 13 residues. The CDR3 coding sequence is TGTGCCAGCTCTACGGCAACACAAGAGACCCAGTACTTC. It encodes CASSTATQETQYF.